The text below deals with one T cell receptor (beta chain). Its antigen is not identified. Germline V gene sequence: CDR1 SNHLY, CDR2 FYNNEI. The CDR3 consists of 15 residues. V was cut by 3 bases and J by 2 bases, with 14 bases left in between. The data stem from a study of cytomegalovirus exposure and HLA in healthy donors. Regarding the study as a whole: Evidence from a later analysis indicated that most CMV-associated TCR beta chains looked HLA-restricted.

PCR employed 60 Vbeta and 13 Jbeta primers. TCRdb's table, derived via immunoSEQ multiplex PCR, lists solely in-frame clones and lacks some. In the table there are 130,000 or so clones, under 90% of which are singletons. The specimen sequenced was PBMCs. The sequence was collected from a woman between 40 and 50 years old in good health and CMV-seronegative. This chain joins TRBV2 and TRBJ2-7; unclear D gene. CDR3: CASSDPTDTTYEQYF. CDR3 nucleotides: TGTGCCAGCAGTGATCCAACAGACACAACCTACGAGCAGTACTTC.